This TCR beta chain derives from a study of T cells in localized non-small cell lung cancer. Whole-study findings and limits: Detection in adjacent lung was observed for a median roughly 55 of the top 100 tumor clones.

With respect to this clone: What it binds is unknown.

V dropped 3 bases and J dropped 0 bases, with 14 bases sitting between them. The V gene's germline CDR1 is MNHEY and CDR2 SMNVEV (reference sequence). CDR3 length: 16 amino acids. Profiled with immunoSEQ multiplex PCR; TCRdb holds only in-frame clones, not every one. The sample yields 75,000 to 95,000 clones, 87% seen once. The sequencing used peripheral blood, collected before any cancer treatment. The source is a man between 40 and 70 years old with stage I squamous cell lung carcinoma. The J gene is TRBJ2-5, the V gene TRBV27, with D perhaps assigned TRBD1 or TRBD2 (7 bases each). CDR3 residues: CASSFRQGGYQETQYF. CDR3 bases: TGTGCCAGCAGTTTCCGGCAGGGGGGGTACCAAGAGACCCAGTACTTC.